This T cell receptor beta chain was profiled in a study of identical twins. The CDR3 runs 14 residues. TCRdb re-analysed the 5' RACE reads in MiXCR, keeping a single row per CDR3 protein. The data show 600,000 to 800,000 distinct CDR3 sequences, approximately 22% seen once. There were only healthy Caucasians among the donors. This clonotype appeared once. At one end the junction does not follow the germline gene, possibly because of a read error. Another study also made use of these data, one on T cells expressing NK-cell markers.

Source material: PBMCs. The TCR originated in a woman under 30 in good health. The chain carries TRBV12-3 or TRBV12-4 and TRBJ2-1; TRBD1 might be the D (5 bases). DNA of the CDR3: TGTGCCATCAGTCCAGGGAATCGGCGAGATGAGCAGTTCTTC. It encodes CAISPGNRRDEQFF.